Below, one T cell receptor beta chain is given with its context. The antigen remains undetermined. This may be a read error, as it is one base from a much larger clone. Other autoimmune diseases, uncontrolled infections, pregnancy or lactation led to the exclusion of patients. This sample is part of a study of Graves' ophthalmopathy and Graves' hyperthyroidism. RNA served as the template for amplifying TCR beta CDR3 regions. Following a first-round RT-PCR that used HTBI primers, a second-round multiplex PCR was carried out. TCRdb re-called the multiplex PCR reads through MiXCR, storing one row per CDR3 protein. The data hold 900,000 to 1,200,000 distinct CDR3 sequences, with about 40% observed a single time. Whole-study findings and limits: In blood, most expanded thyroid clonotypes above 0.001 frequency were also detected. Its predictions of ophthalmopathy progression gave the model 55% to 71% sensitivity and 72.22% specificity.

V shed 1 base and J 3 bases; nucleotides not matched to a gene: 11. The CDR3 spans 17 residues. Germline V gene lookup returns CDR1 SEHNR and CDR2 FQNEAQ (reference sequence). The clonotype originates from an adult man with Graves' hyperthyroidism. V is TRBV7-9 and J is TRBJ2-7; TRBD2 agrees at 8 bases. The sample taken for sequencing was peripheral blood or thyroid tissue (not recorded which). The CDR3 sequence: CASSLEGTSHSFYEQYF. DNA of the CDR3: TGTGCCAGCAGCTTAGAGGGGACTAGTCACAGCTTCTACGAGCAGTACTTC.